This entry lists 25 T cell receptor beta chains sequenced from one sample in a study of OX40 agonist ivuxolimab in advanced cancers. Produced via immunoSEQ multiplex PCR; TCRdb's table is partial and in-frame only. The sample comprises approximately 89,000 clones, around nine tenths of which are singletons, and 0.65% to 0.95% rests with the top ten. The sample was CD4+ or CD8+ T cells sorted from blood, taken in a trial of the OX40 agonist ivuxolimab. The receptors here all came from an adult with an advanced solid tumor such as melanoma, head and neck, liver or kidney cancer.

This sequence joins TRBV28 and TRBJ2-7; D possibly corresponds to TRBD2 (5 bases). Germline CDR1 and CDR2: MDHEN and SYDVKM. With 7 bases removed from V and 3 bases from J, the gap between germline ends came to 13 bases. The CDR3 is 13 residues long. CDR3 bases: TGTGCCAGCATATCGGCGGGTTTCTACGAGCAGTACTTC. Encoded protein: CASISAGFYEQYF.

The table lists this clone with a few counts. This chain links TRBV11-3 with TRBJ2-3, with D perhaps TRBD1 or TRBD2 (5 bases each). There are 16 residues in the CDR3. The V end lost 5 bases, the J end lost 1 base, and 16 bases lay between the germline ends. Germline V lookup: CDR1 SGHNT, CDR2 YENEEA. In DNA form, the CDR3 reads TGTGCCAGCAGCCTCTCCCAGGGAGTAGGCACAGATACGCAGTATTTT. Its protein product is CASSLSQGVGTDTQYF. Looking up the rest from reference TRBV11-3 and TRBJ2-3 gives the full variable domain: EAGVVQSPRYKIIEKKQPVAFWCNPISGHNTLYWYLQNLGQGPELLIRYENEEAVDDSQLPKDRFSAERLKGVDSTLKIQPAELGDSAVYLCASSLSQGVGTDTQYFGPGTRLTVL.

The CDR3 protein is CAISPERETQYF. CDR3 bases: TGTGCCATCAGCCCGGAACGTGAGACCCAGTACTTC. The V gene is TRBV10-3, the J gene TRBJ2-5; D remains ambiguous. The V gene's germline CDR1 is ENHRY and CDR2 SYGVKD. The V gene lost 6 bases and the J gene lost 5 bases, with 10 bases spanning the gap. CDR3 length: 12 residues.

V and J are TRBV11-3 and TRBJ2-3, with D uncertain. The V end was cut by 0 bases, the J end by 9 bases, with 7 bases between. This CDR3 contains 12 residues. Germline-derived CDR1 and CDR2 are SGHNT and YENEEA. The CDR3 protein is CASSLDSGTQYF. Here the CDR3 DNA reads TGTGCCAGCAGCTTAGATTCCGGGACGCAGTATTTT.

V gene TRBV6-1 combines with J gene TRBJ2-2; 9 bases match TRBD1. The CDR3 is 15 amino acids. Per the germline V gene, CDR1 is MNHNS and CDR2 is SASEGT. V was clipped by 5 bases and J by 8 bases; unmatched bases: 9. The DNA for the CDR3 is TGTGCCAGCAGTACCGGACAGGGGAGGTTTGGGGAGCTGTTTTTT. This encodes CASSTGQGRFGELFF.

A single count supports this clone. The V and J genes are TRBV30 and TRBJ2-5; D might be TRBD2 (5 bases). Germline V lookup: CDR1 GTSNPN, CDR2 SVGIG (reference sequence). V lost 3 bases and J lost 5, with 13 bases in between. There are 13 residues in the CDR3. The CDR3 DNA reads as TGTGCCTGGAGGGGAGCTAGTTTTGAGACCCAGTACTTC. Its protein is CAWRGASFETQYF.

This CDR3 is CASSLSGGNTEAFF. The CDR3 bases are TGTGCCAGCAGTTTATCTGGCGGGAACACTGAAGCTTTCTTT. The rearrangement uses TRBV28 and TRBJ1-1; no clear D. Trimming removed 1 base at V and 1 base at J, with 7 bases between. The CDR3 extends over 14 amino acids. CDR1 and CDR2 from the germline V gene are MDHEN and SYDVKM.

This clone has a handful of counts. J is TRBJ1-1 and V is TRBV18; D gene ambiguous. V dropped 0 bases and J dropped 0 bases, with 11 bases sitting between them. The CDR3 spans 16 residues. Germline V gene data show CDR1 as KGHSH and CDR2 as LQKENI. The CDR3 is CASSPPSKRMNTEAFF. DNA of the CDR3: TGTGCCAGCTCACCACCATCCAAGAGGATGAACACTGAAGCTTTCTTT.

The chain combines TRBV9 with TRBJ1-3; maybe TRBD1 (6 bases). The V gene's germline CDR1 is SGDLS and CDR2 YYNGEE. The germline V and J ends were trimmed by 4 bases and 2 bases, with 13 bases remaining between them. CDR3 length: 15 amino acids. In DNA, the CDR3 is TGTGCCAGCAGCCCGGTCAGGGGCCCTGGAAACACCATATATTTT. Translation gives CASSPVRGPGNTIYF.

The chain recombines TRBV19 with TRBJ2-6, with D unresolved. With 11 bases removed from V and 1 base from J, the gap between germline ends came to 12 bases. The CDR3 has 14 residues. From germline, CDR1 is LNHDA and CDR2 SQIVND (reference sequence). The CDR3 nucleotides read TGTGCCTCTTGGAAGGGATCTGGGGCCAACGTCCTGACTTTC. This codes for CASWKGSGANVLTF.

The V and J genes are TRBV6-4 and TRBJ1-1; no clear D. The CDR3 covers 14 residues. Germline CDR1 is MRHNA and CDR2 is SNTAGT. Deletions cut 4 bases from V and 4 bases from J, with 13 bases between. CDR3 nucleotide sequence: TGTGCCAGCAGTGCGTACCATAGATCCACTGAAGCTTTCTTT. Its translation: CASSAYHRSTEAFF.

V usage is TRBV4-3 and J usage is TRBJ2-7; the D call may be TRBD1 or TRBD2 (6 bases each). The length of the CDR3 is 14 residues. Germline loops: CDR1 LGHNA, CDR2 YSLEER. V was pared by 5 bases and J by 5 bases, with 16 bases between. In DNA, the CDR3 is TGCGCCAGCAGCTTTGGGGGGCGCGGAGACGAGCAGTACTTC. As protein: CASSFGGRGDEQYF.

The chain couples TRBV10-2 to TRBJ2-7; D perhaps matches TRBD1 (7 bases). The germline CDR1 and CDR2 sequences are WSHSY and SAAADI. There are 15 residues in the CDR3. The V and J ends lost 2 bases and 6 bases respectively, with 17 bases between them. CDR3 sequence reads: CASSETGEVWAEQYF. For the CDR3, the DNA is TGCGCCAGCAGTGAGACAGGGGAGGTATGGGCCGAGCAGTACTTC.

This clone was counted once. Other DNA sequences within the sample encode an identical CDR3. The rearrangement uses TRBV28 and TRBJ2-7; 9 bases are a match to TRBD1. Germline V gives CDR1 MDHEN, CDR2 SYDVKM. V shed 6 bases and J 1 base; nucleotides not matched to a gene: 1. This CDR3 is built from 13 residues. The CDR3 spells CASRTGGSYEQYF. Written as DNA, the CDR3 is TGTGCCAGCAGGACAGGGGGGTCCTACGAGCAGTACTTC.

The CDR3 DNA reads as TGTGCCAGCAGTCCTCAAGGGCGTGGCTACACCTTC. Amino acid sequence: CASSPQGRGYTF. This sequence joins TRBV28 and TRBJ1-2; D is unclear. CDR3 length: 12 amino acids. V dropped 5 bases and J dropped 7 bases, with 11 bases sitting between them. From germline, CDR1 is MDHEN and CDR2 SYDVKM.

This sequence joins TRBV7-3 and TRBJ2-2; D is unresolved. The germline V and J ends were trimmed by 2 bases and 0 bases, with 4 bases remaining between them. The CDR3 is made up of 14 amino acids. Germline-derived CDR1 and CDR2 are SGHTA and FQGTGA. CDR3 amino acids: CASSLAANTGELFF. In DNA form, the CDR3 reads TGTGCCAGCAGCTTAGCGGCGAACACCGGGGAGCTGTTTTTT.

The chain joins TRBV1 to TRBJ2-2; the table assigns TRBD2, which was not confirmed against the DNA. TRBV1 constitutes a pseudogene. The CDR3 has 19 amino acids. The CDR3 DNA reads TGCACCAGCAGCCAAAAAGGGGATAGGGGACTAGAGCTCACCGGGGAGCTGTTTTTT. Its translation is CTSSQKGDRGLELTGELFF.

CDR3 coding DNA: TGTGCCAGCAGCTTCCGGGACAGGGGAAACACCGGGGAGCTGTTTTTT. Translated: CASSFRDRGNTGELFF. The gene calls are TRBV7-2 and TRBJ2-2, with 10 bases that match TRBD1. CDR3 length: 16 residues. CDR1 is SGHTA and CDR2 is FQGNSA in the germline V gene. The J segment lost 2 bases and the V segment lost 3 bases, leaving 3 bases of the junction unmatched.

This chain joins TRBV4-3 and TRBJ2-3, with D maybe TRBD1 (7 bases). The CDR3 contains 18 residues. Germline lookup yields CDR1 LGHNA and CDR2 YSLEER. V gave up 4 bases and J gave up 1 base, with 21 bases separating them. The CDR3 protein is CASSLRGAGERGTDTQYF. Here the CDR3 DNA reads TGCGCCAGCAGCCTCAGGGGGGCCGGGGAAAGAGGCACAGATACGCAGTATTTT.

This chain links TRBV5-5 with TRBJ2-7; 9 nucleotides align to TRBD1. The CDR3 is 15 residues long. CDR1 is SGHKS, CDR2 YYEKEE, per germline (reference sequence). Trimming removed 4 bases from V and 7 bases from J; junction bases left unmatched: 12. The CDR3 sequence: CASSATGTGLKEQYF. The DNA of the CDR3 is TGTGCCAGCAGCGCAACCGGGACAGGGCTGAAAGAGCAGTACTTC. The full variable domain, with the rest looked up from reference TRBV5-5 and TRBJ2-7, is DAGVTQSPTHLIKTRGQQVTLRCSPISGHKSVSWYQQVLGQGPQFIFQYYEKEERGRGNFPDRFSARQFPNYSSELNVNALLLGDSALYLCASSATGTGLKEQYFGPGTRLTVT.

The chain employs TRBV28 and TRBJ2-7; no clear D gene. There are 11 residues in the CDR3. Trimming removed 6 bases at V and 5 bases at J, with 8 bases between. CDR1 and CDR2 (germline): MDHEN, SYDVKM. Written as DNA, the CDR3 is TGTGCCAGCAGCCGGTATAACGAGCAGTACTTC. Amino acids: CASSRYNEQYF.

The rearrangement uses TRBV19 and TRBJ2-1; D gene unclear. CDR3 size: 13 residues. The V end lost 8 bases, the J end lost 3 bases, and 11 bases lay between the germline ends. The V gene's germline CDR1 is LNHDA and CDR2 SQIVND (reference sequence). The CDR3 region has the DNA TGTGCCAGTGCCCGGGCTAGCTACAATGAGCAGTTCTTC. It specifies CASARASYNEQFF. Combining the CDR3 with reference TRBV19 and TRBJ2-1 gives the whole variable domain DGGITQSPKYLFRKEGQNVTLSCEQNLNHDAMYWYRQDPGQGLRLIYYSQIVNDFQKGDIAEGYSVSREKKESFPLTVTSAQKNPTAFYLCASARASYNEQFFGPGTRLTVL.

The table lists this clone with a few counts. The chain links TRBV7-2 to TRBJ2-2; 8 bases match TRBD2. CDR1 and CDR2 (germline): SGHTA, FQGNSA. This CDR3 is built from 15 residues. Germline trimming cut 5 bases from V and 5 bases from J; bases unmatched to any gene: 7. In nucleotides, the CDR3 is TGTGCCAGCAGCCGATCGAGACTAGCGACCGGGGAGCTGTTTTTT. It encodes CASSRSRLATGELFF.

V gene TRBV18 combines with J gene TRBJ2-7; 13 nucleotides match TRBD2. The CDR3 consists of 18 residues. Germline V gene lookup returns CDR1 KGHSH and CDR2 LQKENI. The J segment lost 4 bases and the V segment lost 6 bases, leaving 15 bases of the junction unmatched. For the CDR3, the DNA is TGTGCCAGCTCGCGGGGGACTAGCGGGAACAGCGAATCTTACGAGCAGTACTTC. It yields the protein CASSRGTSGNSESYEQYF.

This clone ranks as medium-sized. J is TRBJ2-1 and V is TRBV4-3; maybe TRBD1 (6 bases). Germline V lookup: CDR1 LGHNA, CDR2 YSLEER. Trimming cost V 0 bases and J 13 bases, with 16 bases left between them. The CDR3 covers 14 residues. The DNA of the CDR3 is TGCGCCAGCAGCCAAGAATCAGGGCAGGGGATACAGTTCTTC. Amino acids: CASSQESGQGIQFF.